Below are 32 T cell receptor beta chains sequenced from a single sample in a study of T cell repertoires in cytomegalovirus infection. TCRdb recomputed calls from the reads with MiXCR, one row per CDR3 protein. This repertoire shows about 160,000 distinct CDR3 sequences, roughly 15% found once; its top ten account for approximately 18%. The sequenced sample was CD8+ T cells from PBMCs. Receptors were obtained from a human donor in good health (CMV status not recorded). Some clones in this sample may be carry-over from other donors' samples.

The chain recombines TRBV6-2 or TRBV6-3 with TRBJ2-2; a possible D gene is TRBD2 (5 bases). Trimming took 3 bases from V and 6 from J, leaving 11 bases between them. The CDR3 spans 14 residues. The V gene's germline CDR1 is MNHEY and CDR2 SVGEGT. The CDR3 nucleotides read TGTGCCAGCAGTTATGCTAGCCTCTCCGGGGAGCTGTTTTTT. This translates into CASSYASLSGELFF.

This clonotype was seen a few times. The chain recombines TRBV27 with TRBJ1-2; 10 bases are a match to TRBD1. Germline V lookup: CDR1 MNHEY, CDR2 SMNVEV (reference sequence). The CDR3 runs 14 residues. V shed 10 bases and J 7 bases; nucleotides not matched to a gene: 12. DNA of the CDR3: TGTGCCACTCTCCGGGACAGGGGAAGTAGTGGCTACACCTTC. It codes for CATLRDRGSSGYTF.

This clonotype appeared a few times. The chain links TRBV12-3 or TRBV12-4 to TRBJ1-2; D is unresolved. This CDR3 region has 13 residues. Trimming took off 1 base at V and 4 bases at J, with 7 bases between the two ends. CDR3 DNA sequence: TGTGCCAGCAGTTTAGGTAGTTCCTATGGCTACACCTTC. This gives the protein CASSLGSSYGYTF.

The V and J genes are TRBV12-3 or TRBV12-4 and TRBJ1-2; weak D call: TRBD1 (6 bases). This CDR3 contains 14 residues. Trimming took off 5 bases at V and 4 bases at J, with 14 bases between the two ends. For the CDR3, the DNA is TGTGCCAGCAGTCCCTCGGGACATTCCTATGGCTACACCTTC. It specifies CASSPSGHSYGYTF.

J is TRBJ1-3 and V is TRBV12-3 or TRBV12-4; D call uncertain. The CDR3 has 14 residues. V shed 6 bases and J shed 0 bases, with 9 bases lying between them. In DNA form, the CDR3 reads TGTGCCAGCAGCAATGACAACTCTGGAAACACCATATATTTT. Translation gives CASSNDNSGNTIYF.

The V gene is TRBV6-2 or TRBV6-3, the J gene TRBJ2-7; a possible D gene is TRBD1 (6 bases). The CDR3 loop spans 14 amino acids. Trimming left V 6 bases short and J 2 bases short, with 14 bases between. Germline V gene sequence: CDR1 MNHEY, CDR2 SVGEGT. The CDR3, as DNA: TGTGCCAGCAGCATACAGGGTCCACCCTACGAGCAGTACTTC. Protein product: CASSIQGPPYEQYF.

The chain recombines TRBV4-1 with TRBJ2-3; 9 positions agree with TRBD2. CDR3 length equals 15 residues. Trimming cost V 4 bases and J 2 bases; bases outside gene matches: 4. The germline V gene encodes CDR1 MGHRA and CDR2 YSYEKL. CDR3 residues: CASSRLADHTDTQYF. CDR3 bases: TGCGCCAGCAGCCGACTAGCGGACCACACAGATACGCAGTATTTT.

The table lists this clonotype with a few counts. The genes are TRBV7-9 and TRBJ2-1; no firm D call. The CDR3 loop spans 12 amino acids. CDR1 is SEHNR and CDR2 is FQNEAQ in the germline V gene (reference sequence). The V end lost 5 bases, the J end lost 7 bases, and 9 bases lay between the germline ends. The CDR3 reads CASSEVGNEQFF. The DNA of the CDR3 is TGTGCCAGCAGCGAGGTGGGAAATGAGCAGTTCTTC.

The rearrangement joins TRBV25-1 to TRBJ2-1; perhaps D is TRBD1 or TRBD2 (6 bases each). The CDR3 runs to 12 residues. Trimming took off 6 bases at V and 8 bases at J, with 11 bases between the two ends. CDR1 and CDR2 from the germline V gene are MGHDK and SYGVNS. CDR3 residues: CASRRGADEQFF. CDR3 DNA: TGTGCCAGCAGGAGGGGGGCCGATGAGCAGTTCTTC. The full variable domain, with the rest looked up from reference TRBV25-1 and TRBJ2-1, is EADIYQTPRYLVIGTGKKITLECSQTMGHDKMYWYQQDPGMELHLIHYSYGVNSTEKGDLSSESTVSRIRTEHFPLTLESARPSHTSQYLCASRRGADEQFFGPGTRLTVL.

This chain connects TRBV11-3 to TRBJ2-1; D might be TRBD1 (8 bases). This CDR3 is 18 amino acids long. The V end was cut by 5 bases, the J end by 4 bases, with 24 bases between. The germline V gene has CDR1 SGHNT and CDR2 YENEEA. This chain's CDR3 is CASSGGGGGRGQYNEQFF. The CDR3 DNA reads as TGTGCCAGCAGCGGGGGAGGCGGGGGCAGGGGGCAATACAATGAGCAGTTCTTC.

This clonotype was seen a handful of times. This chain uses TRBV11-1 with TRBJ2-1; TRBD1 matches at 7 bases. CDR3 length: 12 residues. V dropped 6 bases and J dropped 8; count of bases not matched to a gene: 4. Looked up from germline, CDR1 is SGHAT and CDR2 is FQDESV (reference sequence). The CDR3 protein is CASRRQGYEQFF. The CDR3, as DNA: TGTGCCAGCAGACGACAGGGATATGAGCAGTTCTTC. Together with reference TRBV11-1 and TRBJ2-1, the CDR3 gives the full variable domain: EAEVAQSPRYKITEKSQAVAFWCDPISGHATLYWYRQILGQGPELLVQFQDESVVDDSQLPKDRFSAERLKGVDSTLKIQPAELGDSAMYLCASRRQGYEQFFGPGTRLTVL.

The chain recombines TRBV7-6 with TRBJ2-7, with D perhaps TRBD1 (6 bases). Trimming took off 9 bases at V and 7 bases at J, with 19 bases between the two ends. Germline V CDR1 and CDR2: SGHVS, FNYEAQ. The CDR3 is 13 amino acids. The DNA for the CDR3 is TGTGCCAGGCCAGGGGAAGCAGGGTGGGAGCAGTACTTC. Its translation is CARPGEAGWEQYF.

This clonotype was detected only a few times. The CDR3 sequence is CASSQDYLYEQYF. DNA for the CDR3: TGCGCCAGCAGCCAAGATTATTTATACGAGCAGTACTTC. The chain is built from TRBV4-1 and TRBJ2-7; D not certain. Trimming removed 0 bases from V and 4 bases from J, with 7 bases in between. CDR3 length: 13 amino acids. Looked up from germline, CDR1 is MGHRA and CDR2 is YSYEKL.

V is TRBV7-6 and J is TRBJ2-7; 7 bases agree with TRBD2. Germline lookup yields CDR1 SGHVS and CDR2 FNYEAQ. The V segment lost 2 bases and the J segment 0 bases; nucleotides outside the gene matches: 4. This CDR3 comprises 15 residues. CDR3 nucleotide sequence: TGTGCCAGCAGCTTAAAAGGCGGGGGCTCCTACGAGCAGTACTTC. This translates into CASSLKGGGSYEQYF.

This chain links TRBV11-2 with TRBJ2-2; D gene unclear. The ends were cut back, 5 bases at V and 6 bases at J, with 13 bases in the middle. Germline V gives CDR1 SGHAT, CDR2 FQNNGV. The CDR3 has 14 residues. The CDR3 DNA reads TGTGCCAGCAGCCCCACCGGAAGGTCCGGGGAGCTGTTTTTT. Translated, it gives CASSPTGRSGELFF.

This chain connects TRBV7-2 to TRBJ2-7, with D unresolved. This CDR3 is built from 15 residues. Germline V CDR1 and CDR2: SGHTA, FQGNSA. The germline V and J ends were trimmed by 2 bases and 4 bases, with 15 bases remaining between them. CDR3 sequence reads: CASSLNPLGWYEQYF. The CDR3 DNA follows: TGTGCCAGCAGCTTAAACCCCCTAGGATGGTACGAGCAGTACTTC.

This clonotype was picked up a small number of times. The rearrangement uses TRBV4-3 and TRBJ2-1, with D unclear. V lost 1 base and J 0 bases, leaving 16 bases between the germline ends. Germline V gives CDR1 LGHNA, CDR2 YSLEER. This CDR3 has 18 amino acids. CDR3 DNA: TGCGCCAGCAGCCAAGGGTCCCTGGCGGCGAGCTCCTACAATGAGCAGTTCTTC. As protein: CASSQGSLAASSYNEQFF.

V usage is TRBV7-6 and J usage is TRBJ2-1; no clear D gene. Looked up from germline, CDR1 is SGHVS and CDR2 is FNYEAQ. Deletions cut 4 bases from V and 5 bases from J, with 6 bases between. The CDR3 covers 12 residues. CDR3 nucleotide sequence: TGTGCCAGCAGCTCGGCGAACAATGAGCAGTTCTTC. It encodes CASSSANNEQFF.

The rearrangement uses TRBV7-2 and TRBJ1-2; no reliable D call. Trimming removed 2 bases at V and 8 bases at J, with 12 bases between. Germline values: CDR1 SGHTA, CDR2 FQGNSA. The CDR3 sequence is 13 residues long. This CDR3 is CASSLRTADGYTF. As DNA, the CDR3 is TGTGCCAGCAGCTTACGGACGGCGGACGGCTACACCTTC.

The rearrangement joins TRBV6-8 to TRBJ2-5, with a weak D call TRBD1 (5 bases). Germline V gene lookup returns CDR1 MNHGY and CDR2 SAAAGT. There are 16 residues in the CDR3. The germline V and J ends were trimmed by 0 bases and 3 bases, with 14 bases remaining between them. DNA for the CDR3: TGTGCCAGCAGTTACTCGATGGGGCAAGTTAAAGAGACCCAGTACTTC. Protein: CASSYSMGQVKETQYF.

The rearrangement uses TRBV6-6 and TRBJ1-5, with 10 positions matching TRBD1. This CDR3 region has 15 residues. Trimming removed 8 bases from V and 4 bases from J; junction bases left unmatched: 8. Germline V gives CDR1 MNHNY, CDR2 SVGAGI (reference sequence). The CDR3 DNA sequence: TGTGCCAGCGGGACAGGGGCGACACTGAATCAGCCCCAGCATTTT. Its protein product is CASGTGATLNQPQHF.

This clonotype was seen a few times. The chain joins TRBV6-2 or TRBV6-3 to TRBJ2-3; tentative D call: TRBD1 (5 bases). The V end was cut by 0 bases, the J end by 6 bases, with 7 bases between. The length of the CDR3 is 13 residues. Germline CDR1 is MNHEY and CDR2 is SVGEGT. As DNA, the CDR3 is TGTGCCAGCAGTTACTCCAGGGCGGATACGCAGTATTTT. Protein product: CASSYSRADTQYF.

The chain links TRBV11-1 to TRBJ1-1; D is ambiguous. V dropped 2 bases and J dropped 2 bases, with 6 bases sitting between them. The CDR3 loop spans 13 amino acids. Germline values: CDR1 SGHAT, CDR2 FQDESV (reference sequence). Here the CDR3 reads CASSLFYNTEAFF. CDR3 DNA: TGTGCCAGCAGCTTATTTTATAACACTGAAGCTTTCTTT.

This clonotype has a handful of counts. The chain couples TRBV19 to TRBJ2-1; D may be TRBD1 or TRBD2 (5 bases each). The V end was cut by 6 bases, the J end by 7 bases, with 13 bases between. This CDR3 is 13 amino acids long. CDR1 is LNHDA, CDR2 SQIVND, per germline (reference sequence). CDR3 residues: CASSLSGQNEQFF. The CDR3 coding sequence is TGTGCCAGTAGCCTCTCGGGGCAAAATGAGCAGTTCTTC.

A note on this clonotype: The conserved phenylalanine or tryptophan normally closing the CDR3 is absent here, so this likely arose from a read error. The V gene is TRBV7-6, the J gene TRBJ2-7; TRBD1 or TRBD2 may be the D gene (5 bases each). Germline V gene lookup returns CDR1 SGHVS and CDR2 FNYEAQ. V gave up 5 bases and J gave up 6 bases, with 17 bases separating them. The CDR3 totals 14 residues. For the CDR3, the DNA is TGTGCCAGCAGCCCTAGCAACGGGGCAGGCGAGCAGTACTTA. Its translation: CASSPSNGAGEQYL.

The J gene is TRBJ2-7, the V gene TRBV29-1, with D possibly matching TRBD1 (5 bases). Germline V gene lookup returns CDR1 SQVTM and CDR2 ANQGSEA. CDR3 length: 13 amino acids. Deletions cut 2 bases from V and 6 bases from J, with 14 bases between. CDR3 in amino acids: CSVEQGQSGEQYF. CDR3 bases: TGCAGCGTTGAACAGGGCCAGAGTGGCGAGCAGTACTTC.

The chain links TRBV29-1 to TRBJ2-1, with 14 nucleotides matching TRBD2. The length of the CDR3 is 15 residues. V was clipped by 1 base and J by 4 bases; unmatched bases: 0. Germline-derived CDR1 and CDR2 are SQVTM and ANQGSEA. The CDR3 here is CSVEGTSGRYNEQFF. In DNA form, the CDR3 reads TGCAGCGTTGAAGGGACTAGCGGGAGGTACAATGAGCAGTTCTTC.

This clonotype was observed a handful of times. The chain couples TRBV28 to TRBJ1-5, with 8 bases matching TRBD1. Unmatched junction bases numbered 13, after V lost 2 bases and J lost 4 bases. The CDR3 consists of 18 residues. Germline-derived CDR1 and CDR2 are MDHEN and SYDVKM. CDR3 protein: CASSLPRTGSLFNQPQHF. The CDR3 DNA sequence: TGTGCCAGCAGTTTACCTCGGACAGGGTCCCTTTTTAATCAGCCCCAGCATTTT.

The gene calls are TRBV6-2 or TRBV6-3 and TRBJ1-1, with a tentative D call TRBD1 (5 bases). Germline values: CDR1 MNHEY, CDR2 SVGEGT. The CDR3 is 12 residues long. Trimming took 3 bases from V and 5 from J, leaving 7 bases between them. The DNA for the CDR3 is TGTGCCAGCAGTTATGACAGAACTGAAGCTTTCTTT. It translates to CASSYDRTEAFF.

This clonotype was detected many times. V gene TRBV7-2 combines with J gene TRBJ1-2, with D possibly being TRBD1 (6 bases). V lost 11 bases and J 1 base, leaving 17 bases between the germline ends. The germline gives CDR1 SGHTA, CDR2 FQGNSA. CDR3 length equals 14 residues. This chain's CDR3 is CASGWGANNYGYTF. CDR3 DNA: TGTGCCTCAGGCTGGGGGGCTAATAACTATGGCTACACCTTC.

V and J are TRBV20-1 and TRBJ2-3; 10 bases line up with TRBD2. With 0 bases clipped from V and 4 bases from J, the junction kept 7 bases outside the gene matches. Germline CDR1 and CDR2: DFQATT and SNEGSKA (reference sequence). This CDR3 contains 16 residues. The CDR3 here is CSAREIGAGGPDTQYF. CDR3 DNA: TGCAGTGCTAGAGAAATAGGAGCGGGGGGGCCAGATACGCAGTATTTT.

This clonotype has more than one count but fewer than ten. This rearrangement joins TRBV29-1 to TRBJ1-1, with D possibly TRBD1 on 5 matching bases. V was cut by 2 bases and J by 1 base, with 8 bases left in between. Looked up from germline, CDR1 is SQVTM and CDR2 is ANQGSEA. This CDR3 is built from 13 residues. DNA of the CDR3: TGCAGCGTTGAACAGGGTTGGAACACTGAAGCTTTCTTT. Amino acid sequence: CSVEQGWNTEAFF.